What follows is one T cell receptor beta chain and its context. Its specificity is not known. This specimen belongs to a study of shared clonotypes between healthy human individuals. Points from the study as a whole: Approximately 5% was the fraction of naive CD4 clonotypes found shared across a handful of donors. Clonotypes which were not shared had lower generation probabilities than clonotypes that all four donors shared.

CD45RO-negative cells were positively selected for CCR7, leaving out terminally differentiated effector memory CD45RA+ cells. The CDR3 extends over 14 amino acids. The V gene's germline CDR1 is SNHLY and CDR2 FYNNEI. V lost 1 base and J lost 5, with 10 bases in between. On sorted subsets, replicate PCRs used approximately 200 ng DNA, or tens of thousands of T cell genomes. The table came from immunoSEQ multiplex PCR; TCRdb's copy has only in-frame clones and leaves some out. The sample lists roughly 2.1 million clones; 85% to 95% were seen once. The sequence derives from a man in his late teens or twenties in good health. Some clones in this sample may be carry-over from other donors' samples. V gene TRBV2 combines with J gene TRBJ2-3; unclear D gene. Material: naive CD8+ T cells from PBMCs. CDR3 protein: CASSEGIIGDTQYF. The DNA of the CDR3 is TGTGCCAGCAGTGAAGGTATAATAGGAGATACGCAGTATTTT. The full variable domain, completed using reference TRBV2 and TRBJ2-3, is EPEVTQTPSHQVTQMGQEVILRCVPISNHLYFYWYRQILGQKVEFLVSFYNNEISEKSEIFDDQFSVERPDGSNFTLKIRSTKLEDSAMYFCASSEGIIGDTQYFGPGTRLTVL.